These T cell receptor beta chains were read from a single sample in a study of human T cells and chemical hapten exposure. MiXCR, applied by TCRdb to the RACE reads, yields one record per CDR3 protein. The repertoire holds fewer than 150,000 distinct CDR3 sequences, over 9.5% seen once, with around 1.4% in the top ten. The sequencing here drew on whole blood, taken in connection with sensitization to the hapten diphenylcyclopropenone (DPC). These receptors were collected from a woman aged 45-65 years with alopecia areata. Some clones in this sample may be carry-over from other donors' samples. Both conserved end residues are part of each CDR3.

v_gene | CDR3aa
TRBV16 | CASSQSPGFDPYGYTF
TRBV7-2 | CASSLAGNSPLHF
TRBV29-1 | CSVEDGRGLDEQYF
TRBV12-3/TRBV12-4 | CASVWGDHYNEQFF
TRBV7-9 | CASSPFVQAETEVFF
TRBV28 | CASSFSGGAGANVLTF
TRBV12-3/TRBV12-4 | CASSLKVTVTPQETQYF
TRBV11-3 | CASSQTGDTQYF
TRBV4-2 | CASSQDRRGTGNTIYF
TRBV30 | CAWSEGYSNQPQHF
TRBV12-3/TRBV12-4 | CASSLVDRPLDTQYF
TRBV19 | CASSAAGQPYGYTF
TRBV4-2 | CASSQETRNNEQFF
TRBV7-6 | CASSLMREVPATQYF
TRBV7-9 | CASSVGVKETQYF
TRBV6-6 | CASVSRTGLNQPQHF
TRBV5-1 | CASSALQGDQETQYF
TRBV12-2 | CASRLGRETGELFF
TRBV27 | CASSPQTGGVKTQYF
TRBV27 | CASSKGPSRGTIYF
TRBV2 | CASSPQGGGPYEQYF
TRBV5-6 | CASTPGGPQETQYF
TRBV3-1 | CASSQSTSGNTEAFF
TRBV19 | CASSIGTGFSYNEQFF
TRBV29-1 | CSVGPQETQYF
TRBV6-2/TRBV6-3 | CASSSLQVRRGDTQYF
TRBV20-1 | CSARDRLAGAYEQYF
TRBV4-1 | CASSTGVNSPLHF
TRBV19 | CASSADRRYEQYF
TRBV5-5 | CASSLSTGRFVQPQHF
TRBV28 | CASITHAGSNEQFF
TRBV6-2/TRBV6-3 | CASSPAGRQFYGYTF
TRBV6-1 | CASTYSVGGYTF
TRBV7-2 | CASSSPPGLAGNEQFF
TRBV29-1 | CSARQGFYEQYF
TRBV28 | CASSAWSRNTIYF
TRBV7-2 | CASSSKVGGYGYTF
TRBV12-3/TRBV12-4 | CASSLRIAGNNEQFF
TRBV3-1 | CASIQTPYSYNEQFF
TRBV7-6 | CASSLAVVGELFF
TRBV3-1 | CASSPQVLAKNTGELFF
TRBV29-1 | CSVVETGLNQPQHF
TRBV28 | CASSLRGPPEAFF
TRBV12-3/TRBV12-4 | CASSLGGSNQETQYF
TRBV20-1 | CSARRLAGVTGELFF
TRBV7-2 | CASSLAGVAEAFF
TRBV28 | CASSGDNGSYNEQFF
TRBV2 | CASSGSSGQYF